This T cell receptor beta chain was recorded in a study of PD-1 blockade in classical Hodgkin lymphoma. Study observations and caveats: Newly diagnosed patients reportedly trailed healthy donors in baseline TCR diversity. The drivers behind the repertoire differences, possibly disease activity or prior therapy, remain undefined.

With 4 bases removed from V and 6 bases from J, the gap between germline ends came to 14 bases. Germline V lookup: CDR1 SGDLS, CDR2 YYNGEE. This CDR3 comprises 13 residues. Here immunoSEQ multiplex PCR was the method, and the copy in TCRdb shows in-frame clones only, minus some. The sample consists of about 24,000 clones, 91% of them appearing once. On this clone itself: Its antigen is as yet unknown.

Time point specified: newly diagnosed, previously untreated cHL patient sample. Magnetic negative selection served to purify CD4+ T cells out of PBMCs that had been thawed. Acting as the comparison were PBMCs from newly diagnosed, untreated classical Hodgkin lymphoma. The sequence was collected from a human donor with classical Hodgkin lymphoma. This chain joins TRBV9 and TRBJ2-7, with D unresolved. Sample: CD4+ T cells from blood. CDR3 residues: CASSSSTYTEQYF. The DNA for the CDR3 is TGTGCCAGCAGCTCTTCGACTTACACCGAGCAGTACTTC.